This T cell receptor beta chain is from a study of cytomegalovirus exposure and HLA in healthy donors. Whole-study results and caveats: In terms of immune exposure information, only CMV serostatus was available. Most CMV-associated TCR beta chains were later found to appear HLA-restricted. Per a later analysis, roughly 17,000 TCR beta sequences showed association with HLA alleles at 0.05 false discovery rate. The listing of about 150 TCR beta chains classed them as cytomegalovirus-associated.

As for this clone: Its target is unknown.

It was with 60 Vbeta and 13 Jbeta primers that the PCR ran. Data came from immunoSEQ multiplex PCR; TCRdb stores just in-frame clones and leaves some out. In the table there are around 110,000 clones, approximately 82% of which are singletons. V lost 7 bases and J lost 2; bases outside the gene matches: 11. CDR3 length: 16 amino acids. Germline V gene sequence: CDR1 MDHEN, CDR2 SYDVKM. This chain connects TRBV28 to TRBJ1-2, with TRBD1 matching 9 bases. The sample comprised PBMCs. The sequence derives from a young man in good health and CMV-seropositive. CDR3 sequence reads: CASTLHPGTGNYGYTF. In DNA, the CDR3 is TGTGCCAGCACCCTTCACCCCGGGACAGGGAACTATGGCTACACCTTC.